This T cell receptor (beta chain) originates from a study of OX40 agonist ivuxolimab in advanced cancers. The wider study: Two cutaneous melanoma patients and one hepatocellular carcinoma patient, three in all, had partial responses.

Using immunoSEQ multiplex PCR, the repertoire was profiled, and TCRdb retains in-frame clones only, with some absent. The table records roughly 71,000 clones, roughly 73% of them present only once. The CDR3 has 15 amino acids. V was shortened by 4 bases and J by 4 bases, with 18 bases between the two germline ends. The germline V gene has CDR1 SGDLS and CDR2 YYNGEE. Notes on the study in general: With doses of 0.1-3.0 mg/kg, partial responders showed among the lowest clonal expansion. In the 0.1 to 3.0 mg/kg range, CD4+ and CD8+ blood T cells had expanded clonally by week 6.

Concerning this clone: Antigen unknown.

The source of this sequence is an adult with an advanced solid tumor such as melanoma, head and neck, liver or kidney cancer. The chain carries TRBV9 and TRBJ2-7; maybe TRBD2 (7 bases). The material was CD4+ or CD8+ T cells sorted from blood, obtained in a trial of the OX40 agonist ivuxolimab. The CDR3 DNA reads TGTGCCAGCAGCCCAGAGGGGGAGGGCCCGTACGAGCAGTACTTC. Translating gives CASSPEGEGPYEQYF.